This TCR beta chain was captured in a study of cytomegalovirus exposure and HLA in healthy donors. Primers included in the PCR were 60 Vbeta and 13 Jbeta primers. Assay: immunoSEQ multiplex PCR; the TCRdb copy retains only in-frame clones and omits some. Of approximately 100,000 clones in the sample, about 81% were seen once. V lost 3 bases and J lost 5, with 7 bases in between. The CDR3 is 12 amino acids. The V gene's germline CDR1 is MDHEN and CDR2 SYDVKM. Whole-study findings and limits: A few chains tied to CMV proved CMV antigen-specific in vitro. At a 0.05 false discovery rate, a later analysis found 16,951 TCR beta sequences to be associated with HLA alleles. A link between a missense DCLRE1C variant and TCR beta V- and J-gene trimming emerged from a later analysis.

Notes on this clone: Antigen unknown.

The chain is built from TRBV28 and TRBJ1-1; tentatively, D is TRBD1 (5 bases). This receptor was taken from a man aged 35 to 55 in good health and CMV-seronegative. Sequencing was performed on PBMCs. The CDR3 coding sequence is TGTGCCAGCAGTTTGCGGGGGACTGAAGCTTTCTTT. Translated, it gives CASSLRGTEAFF.